Listed here are 18 T cell receptor beta chains from one sample, sequenced in a study of blood T cell repertoires in COVID-19. Assay: immunoSEQ multiplex PCR; the TCRdb copy retains only in-frame clones and omits some. The sample lists about 93,000 clones; just under 80% were seen once. The sample taken for sequencing was peripheral blood. These receptors were collected from a human donor in a cohort sampled during active COVID-19.

This chain joins TRBV11-2 and TRBJ2-1; TRBD2 matches at 14 bases. Trimming removed 1 base from V and 8 bases from J; junction bases left unmatched: 4. The germline V gene encodes CDR1 SGHAT and CDR2 FQNNGV. The CDR3 covers 16 residues. DNA for the CDR3: TGTGCCAGCAGCTTAGGGGGACTAGCGGGAGTGGATGAGCAGTTCTTC. Translation gives CASSLGGLAGVDEQFF.

There are a few counts of this clone. The chain carries TRBV10-3 and TRBJ1-6; D is perhaps TRBD1 (6 bases). In germline, CDR1 is ENHRY, CDR2 SYGVKD. V dropped 0 bases and J dropped 5 bases, with 11 bases sitting between them. This CDR3 has 16 residues. This CDR3 reads CAISESSGGDNSPLHF. The CDR3 DNA reads as TGTGCCATCAGTGAGTCCTCGGGGGGCGATAATTCACCCCTCCACTTT.

This chain connects TRBV19 to TRBJ1-5, with no clear D. CDR3 length equals 12 residues. Trimming cost V 3 bases and J 7 bases, with 7 bases left between them. Germline V gene data show CDR1 as LNHDA and CDR2 as SQIVND (reference sequence). CDR3 sequence reads: CASSIGFQPQHF. The CDR3 DNA is TGTGCCAGTAGTATCGGGTTCCAGCCCCAGCATTTT.

V is TRBV29-1 and J is TRBJ1-6; D remains unclear. In germline, CDR1 is SQVTM, CDR2 ANQGSEA. The CDR3 is made up of 14 amino acids. Trimming pared 6 bases from V and 6 bases from J, leaving 15 bases between. For the CDR3, the DNA is TGCAGCGTCGCCGAGGGTAGGAGTAATTCACCCCTCCACTTT. Amino acids: CSVAEGRSNSPLHF.

The chain has TRBV5-5 and TRBJ2-3; D might be TRBD1 (5 bases). Trimming stripped 1 base from V and 6 bases from J, with 21 bases between. The CDR3 loop spans 17 amino acids. CDR1 and CDR2 (germline): SGHKS, YYEKEE (reference sequence). CDR3: CASSLRRLPGAGDTQYF. The CDR3 DNA reads as TGTGCCAGCAGCTTGCGCCGCCTACCCGGTGCAGGGGATACGCAGTATTTT.

The rearrangement uses TRBV28 and TRBJ2-3, with 7 bases that match TRBD2. This CDR3 has 16 residues. Germline CDR1 is MDHEN and CDR2 is SYDVKM. Germline trimming cut 2 bases from V and 0 bases from J; bases unmatched to any gene: 5. CDR3 coding DNA: TGTGCCAGCAGTTTAGTTGATAGCGGGAGCACAGATACGCAGTATTTT. Translating gives CASSLVDSGSTDTQYF.

Only a few counts were recorded for this clone. V usage is TRBV6-1 and J usage is TRBJ1-5; D call uncertain. Trimming cost V 4 bases and J 2 bases, with 15 bases left between them. In germline, CDR1 is MNHNS, CDR2 SASEGT. CDR3 length equals 16 residues. CDR3 nucleotide sequence: TGTGCCAGCAGTGGGAGTTACGGGGTTGGCAATCAGCCCCAGCATTTT. The encoded protein is CASSGSYGVGNQPQHF.

The chain recombines TRBV7-2 with TRBJ2-3; 8 bases map to TRBD2. Germline CDR1 is SGHTA and CDR2 is FQGNSA. The CDR3 sequence is 16 residues long. V lost 5 bases to trimming and J lost 1 base; unmatched junction nucleotides: 8. The CDR3 region is CASSQNAAGGTDTQYF. CDR3 DNA: TGTGCCAGCAGCCAAAACGCAGCGGGAGGCACAGATACGCAGTATTTT.

This clone was seen a handful of times. This chain connects TRBV14 to TRBJ1-1, with TRBD1 matching 8 bases. This CDR3 is built from 14 residues. The V and J ends lost 1 base and 6 bases, in that order; junction bases with no gene match: 4. Germline V gene lookup returns CDR1 SGHDN and CDR2 FVKESK. The CDR3 DNA reads as TGTGCCAGCAGCCAAGGACAGGGGAAAGCTGAAGCTTTCTTT. Protein sequence: CASSQGQGKAEAFF.

The chain recombines TRBV19 with TRBJ1-5; D unresolved. Germline loops: CDR1 LNHDA, CDR2 SQIVND (reference sequence). The CDR3 has 13 residues. The V and J ends lost 3 bases and 3 bases respectively, with 6 bases between them. The CDR3 bases are TGTGCCAGTAGTATCCGGGTCAATCAGCCCCAGCATTTT. Amino acid sequence: CASSIRVNQPQHF. The complete variable domain, with remaining parts taken from reference TRBV19 and TRBJ1-5, reads DGGITQSPKYLFRKEGQNVTLSCEQNLNHDAMYWYRQDPGQGLRLIYYSQIVNDFQKGDIAEGYSVSREKKESFPLTVTSAQKNPTAFYLCASSIRVNQPQHFGDGTRLSIL.

The chain joins TRBV7-9 to TRBJ2-1; D remains ambiguous. V was pared by 5 bases and J by 4 bases, with 12 bases between. This CDR3 spans 14 amino acids. Germline V gene data show CDR1 as SEHNR and CDR2 as FQNEAQ (reference sequence). CDR3 in amino acids: CASSPNTIYNEQFF. In DNA form, the CDR3 reads TGTGCCAGCAGCCCTAATACGATTTACAATGAGCAGTTCTTC.

This rearrangement joins TRBV7-9 to TRBJ2-3; D is ambiguous. Trimming stripped 5 bases from V and 0 bases from J, with 12 bases between. Germline CDR1 SEHNR, CDR2 FQNEAQ (reference sequence). The CDR3 extends over 15 amino acids. CDR3 sequence: CASSPNLASTDTQYF. Written as DNA, the CDR3 is TGTGCCAGCAGCCCAAATTTAGCTAGCACAGATACGCAGTATTTT.

In its sample, this clone was seen a few times. The chain joins TRBV29-1 to TRBJ2-7, with D maybe TRBD2 (5 bases). The CDR3 spans 12 residues. Germline CDR1 SQVTM, CDR2 ANQGSEA. The V end lost 4 bases, the J end lost 3 bases, and 10 bases lay between the germline ends. The CDR3 sequence: CSVVRGSYEQYF. The CDR3 DNA sequence: TGCAGCGTTGTGCGAGGGAGCTACGAGCAGTACTTC.

The chain employs TRBV7-9 and TRBJ1-5, with no clear D. In germline, CDR1 is SEHNR, CDR2 FQNEAQ (reference sequence). V lost 5 bases and J lost 2, with 10 bases in between. The CDR3 sequence is 14 residues long. In DNA form, the CDR3 reads TGTGCCAGCAGCCTGCCTTCGGGCAATCAGCCCCAGCATTTT. It translates to CASSLPSGNQPQHF.

In DNA form, the CDR3 reads TGTGCCAGCAGCCCCCCGGTCGGGCAGGGTGAGGAAAAACTGTTTTTT. As protein: CASSPPVGQGEEKLFF. The V call is TRBV9, the J call TRBJ1-4, with D perhaps matching TRBD1 (5 bases). Between the trimmed V and J ends, which lost 4 bases and 8 bases, there was a span of 21 bases. The CDR3 spans 16 residues. Germline V gene lookup returns CDR1 SGDLS and CDR2 YYNGEE.

The genes are TRBV5-1 and TRBJ1-1, with D unresolved. Germline CDR1 SGHRS, CDR2 YFSETQ. V was shortened by 5 bases and J by 1 base, with 18 bases between the two germline ends. The CDR3 extends over 16 amino acids. The CDR3 is CASRPTSSVSNTEAFF. CDR3 DNA sequence: TGCGCCAGCAGGCCGACATCCTCCGTATCGAACACTGAAGCTTTCTTT. Supplemented by reference TRBV5-1 and TRBJ1-1, the full variable domain reads KAGVTQTPRYLIKTRGQQVTLSCSPISGHRSVSWYQQTPGQGLQFLFEYFSETQRNKGNFPGRFSGRQFSNSRSEMNVSTLELGDSALYLCASRPTSSVSNTEAFFGQGTRLTVV.

The chain links TRBV7-9 to TRBJ1-6, with D unclear. Per the germline V gene, CDR1 is SEHNR and CDR2 is FQNEAQ (reference sequence). This CDR3 contains 14 residues. The germline V and J ends were trimmed by 2 bases and 7 bases, with 9 bases remaining between them. Written as DNA, the CDR3 is TGTGCCAGCAGCTTACGGGATACAAATTCACCCCTCCACTTT. Residues: CASSLRDTNSPLHF.

This rearrangement joins TRBV21-1 to TRBJ2-1; the table's D gene call, TRBD1, was not cross checked with the DNA. TRBV21-1 is shown as a pseudogene. The CDR3 loop spans 15 amino acids. The CDR3 DNA reads as TGTGCCAGCAGCAACTCCCAGGAAAACTACAATGAGCAGTTCTTC. Translated: CASSNSQENYNEQFF.